A single sample gave rise to the 28 T cell receptor beta chains below, sequenced in a study of T cell repertoires in cytomegalovirus infection. TCRdb itself ran the reads through MiXCR, one entry per CDR3 protein. Seen here are around 530,000 distinct CDR3 sequences, around 27% observed once, and the top ten hold about 12%. The sample was PBMCs. Receptor source: a human donor in good health (CMV status not recorded). Some clones in this sample may be carry-over from other donors' samples.

This clonotype was counted only a few times. This chain joins TRBV9 and TRBJ1-2; 9 positions match TRBD1. The CDR3 contains 14 residues. The germline V gene encodes CDR1 SGDLS and CDR2 YYNGEE. The J segment lost 8 bases and the V segment lost 0 bases, leaving 5 bases of the junction unmatched. As DNA, the CDR3 is TGTGCCAGCAGCGTAGAGGGACAGGGCCAAGGCTACACCTTC. Translation gives CASSVEGQGQGYTF.

This clonotype has only a few counts. The genes are TRBV6-1 and TRBJ2-3; 14 bases are a match to TRBD2. Germline V gene data show CDR1 as MNHNS and CDR2 as SASEGT. The CDR3 is made up of 18 amino acids. V dropped 4 bases and J dropped 6; count of bases not matched to a gene: 12. The CDR3 loop reads CASSAFPGLAGVGDTQYF. For the CDR3, the DNA is TGTGCCAGCAGTGCTTTCCCGGGACTAGCGGGAGTTGGGGATACGCAGTATTTT.

The chain has TRBV29-1 and TRBJ2-3; TRBD2 matches at 14 bases. The V gene's germline CDR1 is SQVTM and CDR2 ANQGSEA. The CDR3 contains 18 residues. Germline trimming cut 4 bases from V and 6 bases from J; bases unmatched to any gene: 15. CDR3 sequence: CSVVIGLAGGLRWDTQYF. In DNA form, the CDR3 reads TGCAGCGTTGTAATCGGACTAGCGGGAGGACTGCGGTGGGATACGCAGTATTTT.

The chain uses TRBV7-2 and TRBJ1-1; D gene ambiguous. Trimming left V 1 base short and J 5 bases short, with 11 bases between. The CDR3 contains 14 residues. CDR1 and CDR2 from the germline V gene are SGHTA and FQGNSA. This chain's CDR3 is CASSLGGVETEAFF. CDR3 sequence (DNA): TGTGCCAGCAGCTTAGGCGGGGTGGAAACTGAAGCTTTCTTT.

This chain uses TRBV6-5 with TRBJ1-1; TRBD1 is a possible D gene (6 bases). This CDR3 is 16 amino acids long. V lost 4 bases to trimming and J lost 0 bases, with 15 bases between them. Germline loops: CDR1 MNHEY, CDR2 SVGAGI. CDR3 sequence reads: CASSSGQRSMNTEAFF. CDR3 sequence (DNA): TGTGCCAGCAGTTCCGGACAGAGATCCATGAACACTGAAGCTTTCTTT.

This clonotype was seen a few times. The genes are TRBV30 and TRBJ2-3; 7 bases match TRBD2. There are 12 residues in the CDR3. With V trimmed by 5 bases and J by 6 bases, 5 bases remained unmatched. Looked up from germline, CDR1 is GTSNPN and CDR2 is SVGIG (reference sequence). The CDR3 reads CAWGEGMDTQYF. The DNA of the CDR3 is TGTGCCTGGGGGGAGGGGATGGATACGCAGTATTTT.

The chain is built from TRBV6-2 or TRBV6-3 and TRBJ1-1, with D maybe TRBD1 (6 bases). The CDR3 has 15 residues. V lost 6 bases and J lost 4, with 18 bases in between. The germline V gene encodes CDR1 MNHEY and CDR2 SVGEGT. The CDR3 protein is CASRKTGGERTEAFF. CDR3 in DNA: TGTGCCAGCAGGAAAACGGGGGGCGAACGCACTGAAGCTTTCTTT.

This clonotype was counted between two and nine times. The V gene is TRBV12-3 or TRBV12-4, the J gene TRBJ2-4; TRBD2 might be the D (5 bases). Trimming shortened V by 6 bases and J by 0 bases, and 12 bases separated the two germline ends. The CDR3 covers 15 residues. The CDR3 region is CASSPLGVAKNIQYF. The CDR3 region has the DNA TGTGCCAGCAGCCCCCTCGGGGTAGCCAAAAACATTCAGTACTTC.

The chain has TRBV30 and TRBJ1-1, with D unresolved. There are 12 residues in the CDR3. CDR1 is GTSNPN, CDR2 SVGIG, per germline (reference sequence). V was shortened by 2 bases and J by 0 bases, with 4 bases between the two germline ends. CDR3 region: CAWSRVNTEAFF. The CDR3 nucleotides read TGTGCCTGGAGTCGGGTGAACACTGAAGCTTTCTTT.

The V and J genes are TRBV6-2 or TRBV6-3 and TRBJ1-1, with D perhaps TRBD1 (6 bases). Trimming pared 2 bases from V and 6 bases from J, leaving 7 bases between. Germline loops: CDR1 MNHEY, CDR2 SVGEGT. This CDR3 contains 12 residues. The CDR3 loop reads CASSYGTSEAFF. CDR3 DNA: TGTGCCAGCAGTTACGGGACATCTGAAGCTTTCTTT.

CDR3 sequence reads: CASSLGDRGHQPQHF. CDR3 coding DNA: TGTGCCAGCAGCTTAGGGGACAGGGGGCATCAGCCCCAGCATTTT. The V gene is TRBV11-2, the J gene TRBJ1-5; 12 nucleotides match TRBD1. CDR3 length equals 15 residues. V trimming: 1 base; J trimming: 5 bases; junction bases outside the gene matches: 0. Germline V gene data show CDR1 as SGHAT and CDR2 as FQNNGV.

This clonotype was seen repeatedly, ten times or more. The chain combines TRBV7-8 with TRBJ2-1; 9 bases are shared with TRBD1. The trim removed 3 bases at V and 7 bases at J, leaving 7 bases unmatched. Germline values: CDR1 SGHVS, CDR2 FQNEAQ. This CDR3 contains 15 residues. In DNA, the CDR3 is TGTGCCAGCAGCTTGATACAGGGGGCCGCGAATGAGCAGTTCTTC. Amino acids: CASSLIQGAANEQFF.

A few counts support this clonotype. V and J are TRBV12-3 or TRBV12-4 and TRBJ1-5; possible D gene TRBD1, 5 bases. The CDR3 is made up of 14 amino acids. Trimming removed 6 bases from V and 1 base from J, with 10 bases in between. The CDR3 nucleotides read TGTGCCAGCAGCTGGGCAGGGAGCAATCAGCCCCAGCATTTT. Translating it yields CASSWAGSNQPQHF.

V gene TRBV12-3 or TRBV12-4 combines with J gene TRBJ1-1; 8 nucleotides line up with TRBD1. This CDR3 comprises 15 residues. J was trimmed by 4 bases and V by 3 bases; bases with no gene match: 7. As DNA, the CDR3 is TGTGCCAGCAGTTTCCGGACAGGGTTTAGCACTGAAGCTTTCTTT. It yields the protein CASSFRTGFSTEAFF.

The rearrangement uses TRBV6-1 and TRBJ2-2; a possible D gene is TRBD2 (6 bases). V lost 3 bases, J lost 5 bases, and 16 bases lay in between. This CDR3 has 16 residues. Germline CDR1 MNHNS, CDR2 SASEGT. CDR3 in amino acids: CASSDEWRGKTGELFF. DNA for the CDR3: TGTGCCAGCAGTGATGAGTGGAGGGGTAAAACCGGGGAGCTGTTTTTT.

The chain has TRBV12-3 or TRBV12-4 and TRBJ2-5; 7 bases are shared with TRBD2. The CDR3 length is 15 residues. After removal of 7 bases from V and 8 bases from J, the junction contained 16 bases not matched to a gene. CDR3 sequence (DNA): TGTGCCAGCACAGACGGGGGGTGGTTCAAGCATACCCAGTACTTC. It encodes CASTDGGWFKHTQYF.

This clonotype appeared many times. V gene TRBV7-8 combines with J gene TRBJ2-2; D gene unclear. V lost 5 bases and J 2 bases, leaving 12 bases between the germline ends. Germline CDR1 reads SGHVS; CDR2 reads FQNEAQ. The CDR3 covers 15 residues. This chain's CDR3 is CASSRTVTNTGELFF. As DNA, the CDR3 is TGTGCCAGCAGCCGGACGGTAACTAACACCGGGGAGCTGTTTTTT.

A few counts support this clonotype. The chain recombines TRBV4-1 with TRBJ1-6, with TRBD1 matching 7 bases. V lost 1 base and J lost 3; bases outside the gene matches: 6. CDR3 length: 17 amino acids. Per the germline V gene, CDR1 is MGHRA and CDR2 is YSYEKL. CDR3 nucleotide sequence: TGCGCCAGCAGCCAAGCCTCCGACAGGGACTATAATTCACCCCTCCACTTT. It translates to CASSQASDRDYNSPLHF.

J is TRBJ2-7 and V is TRBV19; D might be TRBD2 (5 bases). CDR1 and CDR2 (germline): LNHDA, SQIVND (reference sequence). The CDR3 consists of 15 residues. The V and J ends lost 3 bases and 4 bases respectively, with 16 bases between them. In DNA form, the CDR3 reads TGTGCCAGTAGTATTGGACTGCACGAGATTTACGAGCAGTACTTC. Amino acids: CASSIGLHEIYEQYF.

This clonotype came up a few times. This chain joins TRBV20-1 and TRBJ2-1; TRBD2 aligns across 10 bases. The trim removed 1 base at V and 2 bases at J, leaving 2 bases unmatched. This CDR3 has 15 residues. Germline CDR1 DFQATT, CDR2 SNEGSKA (reference sequence). The CDR3, as DNA: TGCAGTGCTAGAGTAGCGGGAGGTACCTACAATGAGCAGTTCTTC. Protein: CSARVAGGTYNEQFF.

This clonotype has a count of ten or more. V is TRBV7-2 and J is TRBJ2-3; D gene unclear. There are 14 residues in the CDR3. The V end was cut by 2 bases, the J end by 6 bases, with 12 bases between. CDR1 SGHTA and CDR2 FQGNSA come from the germline V gene. The chain's CDR3 is CASSLPTKGDTQYF. The CDR3 DNA reads TGTGCCAGCAGCTTACCCACTAAGGGTGATACGCAGTATTTT.

The chain recombines TRBV28 with TRBJ2-7; 7 positions match TRBD2. Trimming at V came to 6 bases and at J to 4 bases, leaving 12 bases not matched to a gene. The CDR3 is 15 amino acids. CDR1 MDHEN and CDR2 SYDVKM come from the germline V gene. CDR3 protein: CASSPVGGGKYEQYF. The CDR3 DNA sequence: TGTGCCAGCAGCCCCGTGGGGGGAGGGAAATACGAGCAGTACTTC.

This clonotype has more than one count but fewer than ten. The V and J genes are TRBV28 and TRBJ1-4; D call uncertain. Trimming pared 1 base from V and 10 bases from J, leaving 16 bases between. The CDR3 totals 15 residues. Germline CDR1 and CDR2: MDHEN and SYDVKM. The CDR3 is CASSLLRGIEGKLFF. In nucleotides, the CDR3 is TGTGCCAGCAGTTTATTACGAGGGATCGAGGGAAAACTGTTTTTT.

This clonotype was seen at least ten times. The gene calls are TRBV7-6 and TRBJ2-1; TRBD2 agrees at 7 bases. Germline trimming cut 1 base from V and 6 bases from J; bases unmatched to any gene: 15. CDR1 is SGHVS, CDR2 FNYEAQ, per germline. The CDR3 extends over 18 amino acids. The CDR3 protein is CASSLGQFLAATPNEQFF. For the CDR3, the DNA is TGTGCCAGCAGCTTAGGGCAGTTTCTAGCGGCGACACCCAATGAGCAGTTCTTC.

This chain joins TRBV18 and TRBJ2-1; the match to TRBD1 covers 7 bases. The CDR3 runs 16 residues. Germline V lookup: CDR1 KGHSH, CDR2 LQKENI. The junction had 10 bases not matched to a gene; V was cut back by 0 bases and J by 8 bases. The CDR3 region is CASSPPNRQGVDEQFF. The CDR3 coding sequence is TGTGCCAGCTCACCACCGAATCGTCAGGGGGTCGATGAGCAGTTCTTC.

This chain links TRBV5-4 with TRBJ2-2; TRBD1 is a possible D gene (6 bases). The germline CDR1 and CDR2 sequences are SGHNT and YYREEE (reference sequence). CDR3 length: 16 residues. The V gene lost 4 bases and the J gene lost 2 bases, with 15 bases spanning the gap. The CDR3 loop is CASSPDGRGNTGELFF. The CDR3 coding sequence is TGTGCCAGCAGCCCGGACGGCAGGGGCAACACCGGGGAGCTGTTTTTT.

V is TRBV6-1 and J is TRBJ2-3; 12 bases line up with TRBD1. The V gene's germline CDR1 is MNHNS and CDR2 SASEGT. V lost 3 bases and J lost 6; bases outside the gene matches: 7. CDR3 length: 16 residues. DNA for the CDR3: TGTGCCAGCAGTGACGAGGGGGACAGGGGGCCTGATACGCAGTATTTT. This encodes CASSDEGDRGPDTQYF.

This clonotype was counted a few times. The chain carries TRBV30 and TRBJ1-5; D may be TRBD1 (5 bases). The length of the CDR3 is 14 residues. Trimming took off 2 bases at V and 5 bases at J, with 13 bases between the two ends. Germline lookup yields CDR1 GTSNPN and CDR2 SVGIG (reference sequence). The CDR3 coding sequence is TGTGCCTGGAGTAGCGGGACGGGAGATCAGCCCCAGCATTTT. It specifies CAWSSGTGDQPQHF.